Reported below is one T cell receptor beta chain. Its antigen is currently unknown. This CDR3 contains 15 residues. CDR1 SGHTA and CDR2 FQGNSA come from the germline V gene. V was shortened by 0 bases and J by 4 bases, with 10 bases between the two germline ends. This entry is derived from a study of beta chain features in type 1 diabetes. Populations isolated by sorting all had purity greater than 95%. The study, taken as a whole, reports: Moderately but significantly shorter TCRB CDR3s were found in Type 1 diabetes patients in all four CD4+ subsets.

Expressed TCRB transcripts were sequenced because the isolated RNA had all been reverse transcribed beforehand. Assay used: immunoSEQ multiplex PCR; TCRdb lists only in-frame clones, some missing. The table records about 170,000 clones, almost 8% of them present only once. The sequencing sample was made of central memory CD4+ T cells from blood. This clonotype was obtained from a man aged 18 to 29 with type 1 diabetes. This chain joins TRBV7-2 and TRBJ1-3; TRBD1 is a possible D gene (6 bases). The CDR3 DNA follows: TGTGCCAGCAGCTTAGCTACAGGGCTCGGAAACACCATATATTTT. This gives the protein CASSLATGLGNTIYF.